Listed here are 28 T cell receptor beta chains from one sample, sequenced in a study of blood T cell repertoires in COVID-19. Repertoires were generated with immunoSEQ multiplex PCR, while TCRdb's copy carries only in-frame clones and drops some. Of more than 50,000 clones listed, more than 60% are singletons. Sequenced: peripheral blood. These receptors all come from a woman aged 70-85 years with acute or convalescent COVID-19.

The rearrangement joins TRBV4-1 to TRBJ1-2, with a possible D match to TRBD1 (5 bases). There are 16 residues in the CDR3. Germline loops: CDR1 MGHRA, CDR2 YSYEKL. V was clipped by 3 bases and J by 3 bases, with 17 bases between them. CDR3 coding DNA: TGCGCCAGCAGCCAGGTCCCAGGGTCGGGCTACTATGGCTACACCTTC. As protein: CASSQVPGSGYYGYTF.

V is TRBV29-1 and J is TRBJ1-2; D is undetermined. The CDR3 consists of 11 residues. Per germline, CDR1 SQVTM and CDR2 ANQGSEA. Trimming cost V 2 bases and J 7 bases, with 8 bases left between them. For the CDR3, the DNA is TGCAGCGTTGAACACAATTCTGGCTACACCTTC. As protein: CSVEHNSGYTF.

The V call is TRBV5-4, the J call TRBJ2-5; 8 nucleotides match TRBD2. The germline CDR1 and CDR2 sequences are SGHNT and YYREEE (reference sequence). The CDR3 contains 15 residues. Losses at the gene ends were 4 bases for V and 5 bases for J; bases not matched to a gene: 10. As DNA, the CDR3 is TGTGCCAGCAGCCGGGAACTAGCGGAGTGGGAGACCCAGTACTTC. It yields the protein CASSRELAEWETQYF.

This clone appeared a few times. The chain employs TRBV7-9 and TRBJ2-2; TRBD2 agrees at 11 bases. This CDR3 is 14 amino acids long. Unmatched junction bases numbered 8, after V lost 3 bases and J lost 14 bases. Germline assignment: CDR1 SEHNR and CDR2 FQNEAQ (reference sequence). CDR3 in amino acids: CASSLAVAGGPLFF. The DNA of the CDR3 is TGTGCCAGCAGCTTGGCCGTAGCGGGGGGGCCCCTGTTTTTT.

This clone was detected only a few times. For the CDR3, the DNA is TGTGCCAGCAGCTCAGATAGCGAGAGCAATCAGCCCCAGCATTTT. Protein product: CASSSDSESNQPQHF. The J gene is TRBJ1-5, the V gene TRBV5-5; D remains ambiguous. Germline V lookup: CDR1 SGHKS, CDR2 YYEKEE (reference sequence). V was shortened by 3 bases and J by 1 base, with 11 bases between the two germline ends. This CDR3 has 15 residues.

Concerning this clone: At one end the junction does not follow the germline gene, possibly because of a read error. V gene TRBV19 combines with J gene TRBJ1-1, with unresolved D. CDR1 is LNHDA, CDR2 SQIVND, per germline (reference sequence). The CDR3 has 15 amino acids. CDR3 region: CASSEHRPGNAEAFF. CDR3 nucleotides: TGTGCCAGTAGTGAACACCGACCGGGGAACGCTGAAGCTTTCTTT.

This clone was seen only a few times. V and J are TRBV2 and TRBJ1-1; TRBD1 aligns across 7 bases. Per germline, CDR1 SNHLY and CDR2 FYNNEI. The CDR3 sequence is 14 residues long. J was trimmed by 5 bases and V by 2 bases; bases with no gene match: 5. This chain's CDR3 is CASSESQGGTEAFF. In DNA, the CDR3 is TGTGCCAGCAGTGAATCCCAGGGGGGTACTGAAGCTTTCTTT.

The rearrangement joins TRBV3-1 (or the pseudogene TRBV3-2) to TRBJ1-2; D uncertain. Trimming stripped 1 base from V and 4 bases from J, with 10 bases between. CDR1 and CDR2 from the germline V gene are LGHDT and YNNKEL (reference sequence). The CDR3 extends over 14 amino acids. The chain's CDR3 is CASSQGQRFYGYTF. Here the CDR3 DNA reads TGTGCCAGCAGCCAAGGCCAGAGGTTCTATGGCTACACCTTC.

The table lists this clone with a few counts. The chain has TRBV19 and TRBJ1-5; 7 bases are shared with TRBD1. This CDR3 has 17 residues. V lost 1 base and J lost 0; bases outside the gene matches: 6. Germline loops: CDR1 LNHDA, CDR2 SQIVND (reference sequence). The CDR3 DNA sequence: TGTGCCAGTAGTATAGGTTGGACAGGTTATAGCAATCAGCCCCAGCATTTT. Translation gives CASSIGWTGYSNQPQHF.

Here the CDR3 reads CASSSVYTGELFF. The CDR3 nucleotides are TGCGCCAGCAGCTCGGTTTACACCGGGGAGCTGTTTTTT. The chain links TRBV5-1 to TRBJ2-2; D remains ambiguous. This CDR3 comprises 13 residues. V was trimmed by 3 bases and J by 3 bases, leaving 6 bases between them. Germline V lookup: CDR1 SGHRS, CDR2 YFSETQ.

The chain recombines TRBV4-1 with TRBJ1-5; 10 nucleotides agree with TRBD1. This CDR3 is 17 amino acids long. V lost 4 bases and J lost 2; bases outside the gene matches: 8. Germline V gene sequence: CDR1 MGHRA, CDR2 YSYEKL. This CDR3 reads CASSRGQGEGGNQPQHF. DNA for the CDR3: TGCGCCAGCAGCCGAGGACAGGGGGAGGGGGGCAATCAGCCCCAGCATTTT.

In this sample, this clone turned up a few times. CDR3 bases: TGTGCCAGCAGCTTAATTCAGGGAACTTATAGCAATCAGCCCCAGCATTTT. It translates to CASSLIQGTYSNQPQHF. J is TRBJ1-5 and V is TRBV7-3; tentative D call: TRBD1 (5 bases). The germline gives CDR1 SGHTA, CDR2 FQGTGA. The germline V and J ends were trimmed by 1 base and 0 bases, with 13 bases remaining between them. The CDR3 has 17 amino acids.

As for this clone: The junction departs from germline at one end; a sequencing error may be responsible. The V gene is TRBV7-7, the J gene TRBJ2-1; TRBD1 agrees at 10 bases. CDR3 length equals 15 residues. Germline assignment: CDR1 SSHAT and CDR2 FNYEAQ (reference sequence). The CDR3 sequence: CASSLGQGGLNEQFF. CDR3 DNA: TGTGCTAGCAGCCTCGGACAGGGGGGTCTCAATGAGCAGTTCTTC.

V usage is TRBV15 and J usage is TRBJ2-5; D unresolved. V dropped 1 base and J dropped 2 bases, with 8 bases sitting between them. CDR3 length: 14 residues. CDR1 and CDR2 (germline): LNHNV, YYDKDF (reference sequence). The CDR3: CATSRGAQQETQYF. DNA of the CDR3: TGTGCCACCAGCAGAGGGGCGCAGCAAGAGACCCAGTACTTC. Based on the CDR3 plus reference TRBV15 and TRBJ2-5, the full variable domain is DAMVIQNPRYQVTQFGKPVTLSCSQTLNHNVMYWYQQKSSQAPKLLFHYYDKDFNNEADTPDNFQSRRPNTSFCFLDIRSPGLGDTAMYLCATSRGAQQETQYFGPGTRLLVL.

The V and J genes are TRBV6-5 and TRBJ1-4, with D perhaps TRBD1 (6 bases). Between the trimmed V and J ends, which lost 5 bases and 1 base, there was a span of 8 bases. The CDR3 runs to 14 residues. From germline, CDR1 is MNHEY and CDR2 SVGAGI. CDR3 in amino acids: CASSRTVTNEKLFF. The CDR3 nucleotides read TGTGCCAGCAGTAGGACAGTAACTAATGAAAAACTGTTTTTT.

The DNA for the CDR3 is TGTGCCAGCAGTCGGGACAGTACTAGGGGCTACACCTTC. Protein sequence: CASSRDSTRGYTF. The chain joins TRBV6-2 or TRBV6-3 to TRBJ1-2, with 7 bases lining up with TRBD1. J was trimmed by 8 bases and V by 5 bases; bases with no gene match: 8. CDR1 is MNHEY, CDR2 SVGEGT, per germline. The CDR3 loop spans 13 amino acids.

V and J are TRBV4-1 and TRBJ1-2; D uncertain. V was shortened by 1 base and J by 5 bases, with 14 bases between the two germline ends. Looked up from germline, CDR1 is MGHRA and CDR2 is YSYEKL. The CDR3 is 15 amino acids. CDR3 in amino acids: CASSQGYTIRYGYTF. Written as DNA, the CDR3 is TGCGCCAGCAGCCAAGGTTATACTATTAGGTATGGCTACACCTTC.

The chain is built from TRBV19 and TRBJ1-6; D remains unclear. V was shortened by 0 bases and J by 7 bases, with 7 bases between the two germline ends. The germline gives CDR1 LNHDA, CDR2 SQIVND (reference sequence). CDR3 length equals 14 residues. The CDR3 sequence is CASSIDFINSPLHF. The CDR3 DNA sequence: TGTGCCAGTAGTATAGATTTTATCAATTCACCCCTCCACTTT.

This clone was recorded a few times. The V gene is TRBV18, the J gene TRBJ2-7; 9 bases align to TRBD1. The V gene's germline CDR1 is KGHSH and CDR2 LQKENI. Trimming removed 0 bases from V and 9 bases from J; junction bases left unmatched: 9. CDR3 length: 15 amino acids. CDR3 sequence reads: CASSPPGQGVGVQYF. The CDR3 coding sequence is TGTGCCAGCTCACCACCGGGACAGGGAGTGGGTGTGCAGTACTTC.

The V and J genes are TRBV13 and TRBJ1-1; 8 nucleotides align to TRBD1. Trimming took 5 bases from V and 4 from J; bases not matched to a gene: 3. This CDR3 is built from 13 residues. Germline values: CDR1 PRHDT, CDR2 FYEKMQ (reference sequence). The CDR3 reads CASSIGQGTEAFF. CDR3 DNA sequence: TGTGCCAGCAGCATCGGACAGGGCACTGAAGCTTTCTTT.

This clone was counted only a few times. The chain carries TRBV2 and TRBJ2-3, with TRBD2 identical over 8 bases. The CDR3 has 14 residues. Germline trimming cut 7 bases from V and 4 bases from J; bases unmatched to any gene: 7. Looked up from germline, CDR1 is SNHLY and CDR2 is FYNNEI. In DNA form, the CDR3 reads TGTGCCAGCATACCGGGGCGGGAGGCAGATACGCAGTATTTT. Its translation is CASIPGREADTQYF.

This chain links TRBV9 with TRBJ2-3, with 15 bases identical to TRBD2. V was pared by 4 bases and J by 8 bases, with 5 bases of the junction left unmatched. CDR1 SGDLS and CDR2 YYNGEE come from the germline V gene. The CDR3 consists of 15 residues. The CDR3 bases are TGTGCCAGCAGCCCCTGGACTAGCGGGGGGGTTACGCAGTATTTT. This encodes CASSPWTSGGVTQYF.

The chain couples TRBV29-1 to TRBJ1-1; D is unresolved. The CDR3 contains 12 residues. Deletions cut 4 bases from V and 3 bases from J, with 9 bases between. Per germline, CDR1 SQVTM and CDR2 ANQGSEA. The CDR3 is CSVGYRYTEAFF. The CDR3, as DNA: TGCAGCGTTGGCTACAGATACACTGAAGCTTTCTTT. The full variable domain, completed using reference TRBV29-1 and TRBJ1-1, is SAVISQKPSRDICQRGTSLTIQCQVDSQVTMMFWYRQQPGQSLTLIATANQGSEATYESGFVIDKFPISRPNLTFSTLTVSNMSPEDSSIYLCSVGYRYTEAFFGQGTRLTVV.

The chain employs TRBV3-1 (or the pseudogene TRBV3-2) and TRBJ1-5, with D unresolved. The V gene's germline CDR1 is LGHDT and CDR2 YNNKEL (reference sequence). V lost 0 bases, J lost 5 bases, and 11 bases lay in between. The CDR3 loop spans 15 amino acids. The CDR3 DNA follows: TGTGCCAGCAGCCAAGAAGGTTACGGGGATCAGCCCCAGCATTTT. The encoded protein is CASSQEGYGDQPQHF.

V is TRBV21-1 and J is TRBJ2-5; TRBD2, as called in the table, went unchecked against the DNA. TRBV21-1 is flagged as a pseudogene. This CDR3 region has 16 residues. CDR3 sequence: CASSSRGGEAGETQYF. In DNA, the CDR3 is TGTGCCAGCAGCTCCCGCGGTGGGGAGGCTGGAGAGACCCAGTACTTC.

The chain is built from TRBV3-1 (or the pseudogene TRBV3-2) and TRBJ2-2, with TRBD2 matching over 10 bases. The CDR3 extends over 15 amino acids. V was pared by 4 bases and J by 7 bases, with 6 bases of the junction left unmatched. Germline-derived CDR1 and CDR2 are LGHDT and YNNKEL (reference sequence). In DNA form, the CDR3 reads TGTGCCAGCAGCCCAAGCGGGGGGGCCTTCGGGGAGCTGTTTTTT. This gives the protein CASSPSGGAFGELFF.

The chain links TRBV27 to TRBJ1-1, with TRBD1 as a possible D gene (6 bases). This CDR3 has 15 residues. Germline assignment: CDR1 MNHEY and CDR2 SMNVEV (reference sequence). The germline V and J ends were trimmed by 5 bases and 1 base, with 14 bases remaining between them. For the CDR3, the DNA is TGTGCCAGCAGTATACACAGGGTTAGGAACACTGAAGCTTTCTTT. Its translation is CASSIHRVRNTEAFF.

The chain's CDR3 is CASSLTGVTTEAFF. The CDR3 region has the DNA TGTGCCAGCAGTTTGACAGGGGTCACCACTGAAGCTTTCTTT. The genes are TRBV11-3 and TRBJ1-1; TRBD1 agrees at 8 bases. With V trimmed by 6 bases and J by 4 bases, 7 bases remained unmatched. This CDR3 is built from 14 residues. Germline V gene lookup returns CDR1 SGHNT and CDR2 YENEEA.